These 26 T cell receptor beta chains originate from one sample sequenced in a study of blood T cell repertoires in COVID-19. Clones were read by immunoSEQ multiplex PCR, and TCRdb kept only the in-frame ones, dropping some. The repertoire consists of some 400,000 clones, with roughly nine tenths occurring once and the leading ten covering approximately 1.2%. Sequencing used PBMCs or T cells enriched from blood (not recorded which). The receptors stem from a man aged 30-40 years who had recovered from COVID-19.

The chain employs TRBV6-1 and TRBJ1-3, with a possible D match to TRBD1 (6 bases). V was shortened by 3 bases and J by 3 bases, with 9 bases between the two germline ends. Germline V gene data show CDR1 as MNHNS and CDR2 as SASEGT. This CDR3 is built from 14 residues. The CDR3 nucleotides are TGTGCCAGCAGTGACAGGGGAGTTGGAAACACCATATATTTT. The encoded protein is CASSDRGVGNTIYF.

V gene TRBV21-1 combines with J gene TRBJ1-1. TRBV21-1 is described as a pseudogene. The CDR3 covers 13 residues. The CDR3 is CASRTPPGTEAFF. The CDR3 DNA reads as TGTGCCAGCAGGACTCCCCCCGGCACTGAAGCTTTCTTT.

The genes are TRBV28 and TRBJ2-5, with 9 bases matching TRBD1. V lost 7 bases to trimming and J lost 1 base; unmatched junction nucleotides: 7. Germline assignment: CDR1 MDHEN and CDR2 SYDVKM. The CDR3 has 15 amino acids. The CDR3 is CASTKGQGTQETQYF. CDR3 bases: TGTGCCAGCACTAAGGGACAGGGAACCCAAGAGACCCAGTACTTC.

A word on this clone: Additional DNA sequences in this sample encode the identical CDR3. CDR3 nucleotide sequence: TGCGCCAGCAGCTTGACTAGTTTTTCCTACGAGCAGTACTTC. Translated: CASSLTSFSYEQYF. The genes are TRBV5-1 and TRBJ2-7, with D possibly being TRBD2 (5 bases). Germline CDR1 is SGHRS and CDR2 is YFSETQ. Trimming removed 1 base from V and 1 base from J, with 9 bases in between. This CDR3 is built from 14 residues.

This chain links TRBV27 with TRBJ2-7, with D possibly TRBD1 on 8 matching bases. There are 15 residues in the CDR3. V shed 5 bases and J shed 3 bases, with 17 bases lying between them. Germline V gene data show CDR1 as MNHEY and CDR2 as SMNVEV (reference sequence). The CDR3, as DNA: TGTGCCAGCAGTCGAGCGGGACAGGCTAGCTACGAGCAGTACTTC. Translating it yields CASSRAGQASYEQYF.

The chain uses TRBV9 and TRBJ1-1, with 9 bases lining up with TRBD1. Germline CDR1 is SGDLS and CDR2 is YYNGEE. CDR3 size: 14 residues. V lost 3 bases to trimming and J lost 4 bases; unmatched junction nucleotides: 4. Written as DNA, the CDR3 is TGTGCCAGCAGCGCATCGACAGGGGGCACTGAAGCTTTCTTT. Translating it yields CASSASTGGTEAFF. Drawing the rest from reference TRBV9 and TRBJ1-1, the complete variable domain is DSGVTQTPKHLITATGQRVTLRCSPRSGDLSVYWYQQSLDQGLQFLIQYYNGEERAKGNILERFSAQQFPDLHSELNLSSLELGDSALYFCASSASTGGTEAFFGQGTRLTVV.

This rearrangement joins TRBV7-8 to TRBJ2-5; maybe TRBD1 (6 bases). The CDR3 spans 15 residues. V was shortened by 4 bases and J by 0 bases, with 12 bases between the two germline ends. CDR1 and CDR2 (germline): SGHVS, FQNEAQ. The CDR3 loop is CASSSGQEYQETQYF. Here the CDR3 DNA reads TGTGCCAGCAGCTCGGGACAAGAGTACCAAGAGACCCAGTACTTC.

The chain joins TRBV16 to TRBJ1-4; D is unclear. From germline, CDR1 is KGHSY and CDR2 FQNENV. Trimming took 2 bases from V and 7 from J, leaving 11 bases between them. The CDR3 loop spans 14 amino acids. CDR3 bases: TGTGCCAGCAGCCAAACTACTCACGTTGAAAAACTGTTTTTT. Its translation: CASSQTTHVEKLFF.

This clone is a singleton in its sample. The chain is built from TRBV5-8 and TRBJ1-1; possibly TRBD1 for D (6 bases). The germline V gene has CDR1 SGHTS and CDR2 YDEGEE. This CDR3 has 13 amino acids. CDR3 bases: TGTGCGATGTCAAGGGGGGGAGATCCTGAAGCTTTCTTT. It encodes CAMSRGGDPEAFF.

This chain joins TRBV30 and TRBJ1-2; D possibly corresponds to TRBD1 (6 bases). Germline V lookup: CDR1 GTSNPN, CDR2 SVGIG (reference sequence). This CDR3 contains 12 residues. The V gene lost 8 bases and the J gene lost 2 bases, with 12 bases spanning the gap. The CDR3 sequence: CAVQQGNYGYTF. CDR3 DNA sequence: TGTGCCGTACAACAGGGAAACTATGGCTACACCTTC.

The chain uses TRBV19 and TRBJ2-3; D may be TRBD1 (6 bases). The CDR3 has 14 amino acids. V was pared by 5 bases and J by 2 bases, with 11 bases between. Germline values: CDR1 LNHDA, CDR2 SQIVND (reference sequence). The CDR3 is CASSQGGTTDTQYF. In DNA, the CDR3 is TGTGCCAGTAGTCAAGGGGGAACCACAGATACGCAGTATTTT.

This sequence joins TRBV12-5 and TRBJ2-7; D gene ambiguous. V dropped 8 bases and J dropped 5 bases, with 10 bases sitting between them. This CDR3 is built from 11 residues. In germline, CDR1 is LGHNT, CDR2 FRNRAP. Here the CDR3 DNA reads TGTGCTAGTAAAGTCTCAGACGAGCAGTACTTC. The encoded protein is CASKVSDEQYF.

The chain recombines TRBV7-8 with TRBJ2-6, with no clear D. Between the trimmed V and J ends, which lost 5 bases and 3 bases, there was a span of 17 bases. CDR1 and CDR2 (germline): SGHVS, FQNEAQ. The CDR3 consists of 17 residues. CDR3 sequence: CASSHDSQSIGANVLTF. CDR3 nucleotides: TGTGCCAGCAGCCATGACTCTCAGAGTATTGGGGCCAACGTCCTGACTTTC.

The chain joins TRBV12-5 to TRBJ2-3; TRBD1 might be the D (6 bases). V was shortened by 5 bases and J by 4 bases, with 16 bases between the two germline ends. Germline loops: CDR1 LGHNT, CDR2 FRNRAP. This CDR3 comprises 15 residues. The CDR3 nucleotides are TGTGCTAGTGGTCCCGGGACATCGAATTCAGATACGCAGTATTTT. Translation gives CASGPGTSNSDTQYF.

The chain combines TRBV19 with TRBJ2-7, with TRBD2 identical over 8 bases. The germline gives CDR1 LNHDA, CDR2 SQIVND (reference sequence). The CDR3 totals 15 residues. Trimming cost V 3 bases and J 3 bases; bases outside gene matches: 7. For the CDR3, the DNA is TGTGCCAGTAGTATTCAGGGCGGGGGGTTCTACGAGCAGTACTTC. This sequence encodes CASSIQGGGFYEQYF.

The V and J genes are TRBV7-9 and TRBJ1-6, with D maybe TRBD1 (6 bases). Deletions cut 3 bases from V and 6 bases from J, with 9 bases between. The V gene's germline CDR1 is SEHNR and CDR2 FQNEAQ (reference sequence). The length of the CDR3 is 14 residues. The DNA of the CDR3 is TGTGCCAGCAGCTTGGGACACCCTAATTCACCCCTCCACTTT. This translates into CASSLGHPNSPLHF.

The J gene is TRBJ2-7, the V gene TRBV3-1 (or the pseudogene TRBV3-2); no reliable D call. The CDR3 is 14 residues long. The V end lost 0 bases, the J end lost 3 bases, and 9 bases lay between the germline ends. CDR1 LGHDT and CDR2 YNNKEL come from the germline V gene (reference sequence). This CDR3 reads CASSQDYRVYEQYF. CDR3 in DNA: TGTGCCAGCAGCCAAGACTACCGGGTCTACGAGCAGTACTTC.

The chain recombines TRBV4-1 with TRBJ2-2; TRBD2 aligns across 10 bases. This CDR3 has 16 residues. Germline V gene data show CDR1 as MGHRA and CDR2 as YSYEKL. V gave up 7 bases and J gave up 0 bases; unmatched junction bases: 5. CDR3 in amino acids: CASNVLAGSNTGELFF. The CDR3 nucleotides are TGCGCCAGCAATGTACTAGCGGGATCGAACACCGGGGAGCTGTTTTTT.

The chain links TRBV27 to TRBJ1-2; 7 bases are shared with TRBD1. J was trimmed by 6 bases and V by 7 bases; bases with no gene match: 8. Germline lookup yields CDR1 MNHEY and CDR2 SMNVEV (reference sequence). This CDR3 comprises 13 residues. The DNA for the CDR3 is TGTGCCAGCACCTCCGGAAGGGGGCATGGCTACACCTTC. This encodes CASTSGRGHGYTF.

The V call is TRBV18, the J call TRBJ1-1; D might be TRBD1 (6 bases). CDR1 and CDR2 from the germline V gene are KGHSH and LQKENI. The CDR3 covers 14 residues. V was shortened by 3 bases and J by 2 bases, with 10 bases between the two germline ends. Here the CDR3 reads CASSPSRGNTEAFF. CDR3 in DNA: TGTGCCAGCTCACCTTCCAGGGGAAACACTGAAGCTTTCTTT.

The V call is TRBV27, the J call TRBJ1-4; maybe TRBD1 (6 bases). This CDR3 comprises 16 residues. CDR1 and CDR2 (germline): MNHEY, SMNVEV (reference sequence). Trimming cost V 5 bases and J 7 bases, with 20 bases left between them. The CDR3, as DNA: TGTGCCAGCAGTCCACGGCTGGGGGCGCGTGGTGAAAAACTGTTTTTT. This encodes CASSPRLGARGEKLFF.

This clone was found a few times. The chain has TRBV2 and TRBJ2-7; 11 bases align to TRBD2. The V and J ends lost 6 bases and 2 bases, in that order; junction bases with no gene match: 3. This CDR3 is built from 14 residues. Per germline, CDR1 SNHLY and CDR2 FYNNEI. In nucleotides, the CDR3 is TGTGCCAGCAGGGGGACTAGCGGCCCCTACGAGCAGTACTTC. Translating gives CASRGTSGPYEQYF.

V gene TRBV5-6 combines with J gene TRBJ2-1; 11 bases fit TRBD2. The CDR3 is 16 amino acids. Per germline, CDR1 SGHDT and CDR2 YYEEEE. V trimming: 2 bases; J trimming: 8 bases; junction bases outside the gene matches: 9. The CDR3 DNA is TGTGCCAGCAGCTTACAAGGACTAGCGGGTATTTATGAGCAGTTCTTC. The encoded protein is CASSLQGLAGIYEQFF.

The V gene is TRBV30, the J gene TRBJ2-2; TRBD2 might be the D (5 bases). The CDR3 is 16 residues long. The V gene lost 5 bases and the J gene lost 6 bases, with 22 bases spanning the gap. Germline-derived CDR1 and CDR2 are GTSNPN and SVGIG (reference sequence). The CDR3 DNA follows: TGTGCCTGGGAGATCCGGGAAAGACATCCCCCCGGGGAGCTGTTTTTT. Translating gives CAWEIRERHPPGELFF.

The CDR3 spells CATSDSAYGPTSGKNIQYF. CDR3 nucleotide sequence: TGTGCCACCAGTGATTCCGCATATGGGCCGACAAGTGGCAAAAACATTCAGTACTTC. This chain joins TRBV24-1 and TRBJ2-4; D gene uncertain. V gave up 2 bases and J gave up 3 bases, with 22 bases separating them. The CDR3 extends over 19 amino acids. Germline CDR1 KGHDR, CDR2 SFDVKD.

This chain uses TRBV5-1 with TRBJ2-2; no definite D call. The length of the CDR3 is 13 residues. The V end was cut by 4 bases, the J end by 4 bases, with 8 bases between. Per the germline V gene, CDR1 is SGHRS and CDR2 is YFSETQ. The CDR3 region is CASSQRSTGELFF. The CDR3 nucleotides are TGCGCCAGCAGCCAACGGAGCACCGGGGAGCTGTTTTTT. Full variable domain (missing parts from reference TRBV5-1 and TRBJ2-2): KAGVTQTPRYLIKTRGQQVTLSCSPISGHRSVSWYQQTPGQGLQFLFEYFSETQRNKGNFPGRFSGRQFSNSRSEMNVSTLELGDSALYLCASSQRSTGELFFGEGSRLTVL.